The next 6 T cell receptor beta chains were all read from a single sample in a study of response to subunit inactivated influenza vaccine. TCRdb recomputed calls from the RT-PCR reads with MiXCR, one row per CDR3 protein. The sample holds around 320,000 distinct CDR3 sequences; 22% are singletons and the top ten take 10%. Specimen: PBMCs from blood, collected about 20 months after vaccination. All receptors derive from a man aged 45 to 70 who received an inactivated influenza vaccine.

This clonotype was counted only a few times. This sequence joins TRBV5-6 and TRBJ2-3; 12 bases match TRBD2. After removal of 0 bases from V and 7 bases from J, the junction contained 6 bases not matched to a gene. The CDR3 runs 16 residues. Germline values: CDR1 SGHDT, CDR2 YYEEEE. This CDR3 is CASSLGLAGVANTQYF. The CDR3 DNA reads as TGTGCCAGCAGCTTGGGACTAGCGGGAGTTGCGAATACGCAGTATTTT.

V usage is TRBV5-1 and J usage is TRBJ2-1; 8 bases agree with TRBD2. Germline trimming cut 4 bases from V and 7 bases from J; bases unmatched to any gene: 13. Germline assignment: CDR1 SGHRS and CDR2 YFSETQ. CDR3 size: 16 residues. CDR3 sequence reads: CASSQAPAGVFNEQFF. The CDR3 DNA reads TGCGCCAGCAGCCAAGCGCCAGCGGGAGTATTTAATGAGCAGTTCTTC.

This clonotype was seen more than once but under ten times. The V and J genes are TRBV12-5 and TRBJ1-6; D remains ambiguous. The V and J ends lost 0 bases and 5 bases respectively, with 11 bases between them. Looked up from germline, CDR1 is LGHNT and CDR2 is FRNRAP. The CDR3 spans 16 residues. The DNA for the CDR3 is TGTGCTAGTGGTTTGGTAACCGGGCCAGATAATTCACCCCTCCACTTT. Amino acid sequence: CASGLVTGPDNSPLHF.

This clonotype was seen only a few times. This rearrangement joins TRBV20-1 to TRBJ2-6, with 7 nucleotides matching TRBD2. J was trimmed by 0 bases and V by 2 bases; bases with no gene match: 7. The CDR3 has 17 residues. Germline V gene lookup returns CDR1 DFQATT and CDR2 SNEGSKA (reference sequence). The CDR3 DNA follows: TGCAGTGCTAGATCGGGGGAGGGAAGCTCTGGGGCCAACGTCCTGACTTTC. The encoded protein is CSARSGEGSSGANVLTF.

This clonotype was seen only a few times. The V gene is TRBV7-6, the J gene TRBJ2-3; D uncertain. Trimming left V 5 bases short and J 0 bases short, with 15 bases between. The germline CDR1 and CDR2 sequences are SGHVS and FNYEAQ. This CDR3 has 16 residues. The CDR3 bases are TGTGCCAGCAGCCCCCGCTCTGGTAGCAGCACAGATACGCAGTATTTT. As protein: CASSPRSGSSTDTQYF. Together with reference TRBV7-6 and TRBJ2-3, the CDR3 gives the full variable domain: GAGVSQSPRYKVTKRGQDVALRCDPISGHVSLYWYRQALGQGPEFLTYFNYEAQQDKSGLPNDRFSAERPEGSISTLTIQRTEQRDSAMYRCASSPRSGSSTDTQYFGPGTRLTVL.

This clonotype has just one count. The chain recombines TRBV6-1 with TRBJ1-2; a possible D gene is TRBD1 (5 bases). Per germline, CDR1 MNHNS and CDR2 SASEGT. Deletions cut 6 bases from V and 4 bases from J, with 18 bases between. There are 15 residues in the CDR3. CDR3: CASSDPGGGPYGYTF. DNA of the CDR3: TGTGCCAGCAGCGACCCCGGGGGAGGGCCCTATGGCTACACCTTC.